These T cell receptor beta chains were read from a single sample in a study of cytomegalovirus exposure and HLA in healthy donors. This table comes from immunoSEQ multiplex PCR, and its TCRdb copy is limited to in-frame clones, with some not included. The sample comprises around 150,000 clones, about 89% of which are singletons, and around 3.4% rests with the top ten. Sequenced input: PBMCs. These receptor sequences come from a woman younger than 30 in good health and CMV-seropositive. The CDR3 runs from the conserved cysteine through the conserved F or W. Each record gives: J gene, clone size, D gene, V gene, CDR3 DNA, CDR3 protein. D genes are given only for firm matches. Part of the rows lack a size; the others show once, few, many or a class for expanded clones.

TRBJ2-7 | NA | NA | TRBV7-9 | TGTGCCAGCAGCTTAGGGCCCGACTACGAGCAGTACTTC | CASSLGPDYEQYF
TRBJ2-3 | NA | NA | TRBV6-5 | TGTGCCAGCAGTCCGACATGGACAGATACGCAGTATTTT | CASSPTWTDTQYF
TRBJ1-1 | NA | TRBD1 | TRBV5-6 | TGTGCCAGCAGCTTGGCGCCGACAGGGGGGAACACTGAAGCTTTCTTT | CASSLAPTGGNTEAFF
TRBJ2-7 | NA | TRBD2 | TRBV11-3 | TGTGCCAGCAGCAGTGCTCGGGGTCGGGCGGGAGAGGTGTCCTACGAGCAGTACTTC | CASSSARGRAGEVSYEQYF
TRBJ1-4 | NA | TRBD1 | TRBV28 | TGTGCCAGCAGTTTACACGGGACAGGGGGAAAACTGTTTTTT | CASSLHGTGGKLFF
TRBJ2-5 | NA | NA | TRBV7-2 | TGTGCCAGCAGCTTAGTCCAGGGGGAGACCCAGTACTTC | CASSLVQGETQYF
TRBJ2-1 | NA | NA | TRBV11-3 | TGTGCCAGCAGCGGGGGCGGGTCACGCGGGAGTGTCTATGAGCAGTTCTTC | CASSGGGSRGSVYEQFF
TRBJ1-1 | NA | NA | TRBV19 | TGTGCCAGTAGTATAAAACAGGGCAACACTGAAGCTTTCTTT | CASSIKQGNTEAFF
TRBJ2-3 | few | TRBD2 | TRBV6-1 | TGTGCCAGCAGTGATCGGGGGTTCGGATTTAGCGGGGCCACAGATACGCAGTATTTT | CASSDRGFGFSGATDTQYF
TRBJ2-7 | NA | NA | TRBV19 | TGTGCCAGTAGTATGCGGCCAGGGAACCATGAGCAGTACTTC | CASSMRPGNHEQYF
TRBJ2-7 | few | TRBD2 | TRBV30 | TGTGCCTGGAGTACGGGACTAGCGGGAACCAGTTACGAGCAGTACTTC | CAWSTGLAGTSYEQYF
TRBJ1-5 | once | NA | TRBV7-8 | TGTGCCAGCAGCTTAAAGGGGCAGGGAGGTCAGCCCCAGCATTTT | CASSLKGQGGQPQHF
TRBJ2-1 | NA | TRBD2 | TRBV5-4 | TGTGCCAGCAGCTTGGTGAGCGGGAGGGTCAATGAGCAGTTCTTC | CASSLVSGRVNEQFF
TRBJ2-2 | NA | NA | TRBV30 | TGTGCCTGGACTAACACCGGGGAGCTGTTTTTT | CAWTNTGELFF
TRBJ2-5 | NA | NA | TRBV30 | TGTGCCTGGACGCCGGGACTCCGAAGGGAGACCCAGTACTTC | CAWTPGLRRETQYF
TRBJ2-1 | NA | TRBD2 | TRBV5-1 | TGCGCCAGCAGCTGGGCTAGCGGGAGGGATTACAATGAGCAGTTCTTC | CASSWASGRDYNEQFF
TRBJ1-1 | NA | NA | TRBV15 | TGTGCCACCAGCAGAGAATTAATCACTGAAGCTTTCTTT | CATSRELITEAFF
TRBJ2-1 | NA | TRBD2 | TRBV11-3 | TGTGCCAGCAGCTCCAGCGGGAGTGAGCAGTTCTTC | CASSSSGSEQFF
TRBJ2-7 | NA | NA | TRBV30 | TGTGCCTGGAGAGCCACAGGGCTGGGGGAGCAGTACTTC | CAWRATGLGEQYF